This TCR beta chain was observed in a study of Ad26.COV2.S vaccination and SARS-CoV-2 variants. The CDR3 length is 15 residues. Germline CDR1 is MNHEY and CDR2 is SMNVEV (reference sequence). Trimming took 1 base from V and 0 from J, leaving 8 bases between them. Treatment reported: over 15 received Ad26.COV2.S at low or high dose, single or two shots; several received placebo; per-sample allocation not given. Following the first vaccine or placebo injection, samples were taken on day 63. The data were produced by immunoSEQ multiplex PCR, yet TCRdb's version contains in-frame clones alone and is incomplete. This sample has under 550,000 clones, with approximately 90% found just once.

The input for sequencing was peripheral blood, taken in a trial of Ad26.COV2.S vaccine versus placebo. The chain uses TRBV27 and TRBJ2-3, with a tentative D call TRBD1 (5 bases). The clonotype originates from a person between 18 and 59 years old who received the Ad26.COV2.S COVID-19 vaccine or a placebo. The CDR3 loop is CASSLWTSSTDTQYF. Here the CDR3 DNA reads TGTGCCAGCAGTTTATGGACAAGTAGCACAGATACGCAGTATTTT.